The text below deals with one TCR beta chain. Its target is unknown. This CDR3 region has 16 residues. V shed 10 bases, J shed 4 bases, and the junction held 17 bases outside the gene matches. Germline-derived CDR1 and CDR2 are LNHDA and SQIVND (reference sequence). Data came from immunoSEQ multiplex PCR; TCRdb stores just in-frame clones and leaves some out. This table has some 150,000 clones, more than 80% appearing once. This record comes from a study of T cell responses to AZD1222 COVID-19 vaccine. Overall study findings and caveats: Donors were chiefly white British, with a greater number of females, and clonal diversity was perhaps underestimated. Per reports, nearly half of all spike-specific TCRs target regions that are unmutated in variants.

Here the sequenced sample was peripheral blood, taken on day 0 of AZD1222 vaccination. The chain combines TRBV19 with TRBJ1-1, with TRBD1 identical over 8 bases. The origin of this receptor is an adult in good health. CDR3 bases: TGTGCCACCAAGGACAGGGAGAGAATCCGAGGCACTGAAGCTTTCTTT. Amino acids: CATKDRERIRGTEAFF.